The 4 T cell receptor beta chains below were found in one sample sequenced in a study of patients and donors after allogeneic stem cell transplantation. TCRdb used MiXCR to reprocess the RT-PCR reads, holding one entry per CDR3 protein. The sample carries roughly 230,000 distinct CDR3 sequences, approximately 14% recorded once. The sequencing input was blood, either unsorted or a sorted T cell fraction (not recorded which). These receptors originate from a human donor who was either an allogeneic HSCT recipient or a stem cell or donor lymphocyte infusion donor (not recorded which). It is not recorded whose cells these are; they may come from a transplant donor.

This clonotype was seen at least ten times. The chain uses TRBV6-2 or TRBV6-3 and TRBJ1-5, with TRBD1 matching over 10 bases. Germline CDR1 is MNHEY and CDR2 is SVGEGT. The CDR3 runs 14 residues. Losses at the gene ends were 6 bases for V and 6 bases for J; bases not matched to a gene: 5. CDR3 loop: CASSRGDRGQPQHF. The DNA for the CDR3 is TGTGCCAGCAGCCGAGGGGACAGGGGTCAGCCCCAGCATTTT.

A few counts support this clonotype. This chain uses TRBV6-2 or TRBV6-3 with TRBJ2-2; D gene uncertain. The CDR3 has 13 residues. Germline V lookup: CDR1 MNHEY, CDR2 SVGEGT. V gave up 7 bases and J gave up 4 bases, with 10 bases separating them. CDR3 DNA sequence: TGTGCCAGCACCTATAGGGCCACCGGGGAGCTGTTTTTT. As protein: CASTYRATGELFF.

In DNA form, the CDR3 reads TGTGCCAGCACTCCGGGAGGGGCTAACTATGGCTACACCTTC. Translating it yields CASTPGGANYGYTF. This chain connects TRBV5-6 to TRBJ1-2, with D perhaps TRBD1 (5 bases). V lost 6 bases, J lost 0 bases, and 12 bases lay in between. This CDR3 is 14 amino acids long. Per the germline V gene, CDR1 is SGHDT and CDR2 is YYEEEE.

Here the CDR3 reads CASSLGLAGTGELFF. CDR3 nucleotides: TGTGCCAGCAGCTTGGGACTAGCGGGGACCGGGGAGCTGTTTTTT. The chain uses TRBV5-5 and TRBJ2-2; TRBD2 matches 11 bases. This CDR3 spans 15 amino acids. The J segment lost 5 bases and the V segment lost 0 bases, leaving 0 bases of the junction unmatched. Germline values: CDR1 SGHKS, CDR2 YYEKEE (reference sequence).